This TCR beta chain is from a study of cytomegalovirus exposure and HLA in healthy donors. Study-wide points: Within an earlier analysis, most TCR beta V segments proved productive either about 87% or about 30% of the time.

60 Vbeta and 13 Jbeta primers were used in PCR. Here immunoSEQ multiplex PCR was the method, and the copy in TCRdb shows in-frame clones only, minus some. This repertoire shows approximately 120,000 clones, 73% found once; its top ten account for 8.4%. About this clone: Its specificity is not known.

CDR3 length: 18 amino acids. The V gene end was trimmed by 1 base and the J gene end by 0 bases; junction bases not matched to a gene: 10. Looked up from germline, CDR1 is SGHTA and CDR2 is FQGNSA. The chain has TRBV7-2 and TRBJ1-2, with 8 bases aligning to TRBD1. The sample consisted of PBMCs. The TCR comes from a man in his forties in good health and CMV-seronegative. CDR3 bases: TGTGCCAGCAGCTTAGTCCCTGCAGGGGGCTCAACTAACTATGGCTACACCTTC. This gives the protein CASSLVPAGGSTNYGYTF.